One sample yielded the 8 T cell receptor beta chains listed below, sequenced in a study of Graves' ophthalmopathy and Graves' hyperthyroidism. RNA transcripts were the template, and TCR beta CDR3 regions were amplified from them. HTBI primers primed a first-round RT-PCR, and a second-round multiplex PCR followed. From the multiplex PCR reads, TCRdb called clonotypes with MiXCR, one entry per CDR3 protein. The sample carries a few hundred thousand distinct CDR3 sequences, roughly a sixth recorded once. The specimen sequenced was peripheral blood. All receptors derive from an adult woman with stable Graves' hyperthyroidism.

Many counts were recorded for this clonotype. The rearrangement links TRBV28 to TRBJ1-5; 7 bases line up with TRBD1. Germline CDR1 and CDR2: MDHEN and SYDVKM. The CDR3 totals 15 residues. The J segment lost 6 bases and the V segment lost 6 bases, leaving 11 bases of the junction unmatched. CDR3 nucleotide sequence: TGTGCCAGCAGCCCAATGACAGGGATGTTTCAGCCCCAGCATTTT. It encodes CASSPMTGMFQPQHF. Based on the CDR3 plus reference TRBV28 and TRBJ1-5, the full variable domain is DVKVTQSSRYLVKRTGEKVFLECVQDMDHENMFWYRQDPGLGLRLIYFSYDVKMKEKGDIPEGYSVSREKKERFSLILESASTNQTSMYLCASSPMTGMFQPQHFGDGTRLSIL.

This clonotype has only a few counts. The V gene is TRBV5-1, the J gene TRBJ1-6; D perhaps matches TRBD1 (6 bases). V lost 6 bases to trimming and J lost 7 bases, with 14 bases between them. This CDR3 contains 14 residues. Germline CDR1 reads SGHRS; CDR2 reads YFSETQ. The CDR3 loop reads CASTVGGANSPLHF. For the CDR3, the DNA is TGCGCCAGCACCGTGGGGGGCGCGAATTCACCCCTCCACTTT.

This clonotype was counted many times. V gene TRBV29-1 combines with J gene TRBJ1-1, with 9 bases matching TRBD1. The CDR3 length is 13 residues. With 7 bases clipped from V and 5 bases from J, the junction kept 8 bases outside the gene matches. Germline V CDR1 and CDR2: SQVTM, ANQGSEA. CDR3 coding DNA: TGCAGCGCCGAGACAGGGGGATTAACTGAAGCTTTCTTT. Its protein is CSAETGGLTEAFF.

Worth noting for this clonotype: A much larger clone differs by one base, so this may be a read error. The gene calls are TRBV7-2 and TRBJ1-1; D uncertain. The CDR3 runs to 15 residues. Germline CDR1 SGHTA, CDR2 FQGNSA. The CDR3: CASILLGTRGTEAFF. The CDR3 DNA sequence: TGTGCCAGCATCTTATTGGGCACCCGGGGCACTGAAGCTTTCTTT.

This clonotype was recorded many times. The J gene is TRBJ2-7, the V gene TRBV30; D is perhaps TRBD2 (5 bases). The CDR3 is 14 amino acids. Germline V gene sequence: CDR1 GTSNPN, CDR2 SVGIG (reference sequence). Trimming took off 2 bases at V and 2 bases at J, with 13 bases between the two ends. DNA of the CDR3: TGTGCCTGGAGTTTAGGGATGGGAGCCTACGAGCAGTACTTC. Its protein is CAWSLGMGAYEQYF.

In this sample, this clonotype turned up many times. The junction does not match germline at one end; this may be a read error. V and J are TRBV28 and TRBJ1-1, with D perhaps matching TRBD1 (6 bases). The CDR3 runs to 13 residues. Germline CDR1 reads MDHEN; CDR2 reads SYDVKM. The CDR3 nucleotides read TGTGCCAGCAGTTTTATGGGGGCGGGGCAGGTCTCCTTT. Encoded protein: CASSFMGAGQVSF.

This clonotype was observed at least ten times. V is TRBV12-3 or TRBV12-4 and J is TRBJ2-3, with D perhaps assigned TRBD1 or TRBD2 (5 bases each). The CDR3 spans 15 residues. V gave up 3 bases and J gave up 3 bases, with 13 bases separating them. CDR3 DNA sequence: TGTGCCAGCAGTTTTTGGGACCCAGGGACAGATACGCAGTATTTT. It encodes CASSFWDPGTDTQYF.

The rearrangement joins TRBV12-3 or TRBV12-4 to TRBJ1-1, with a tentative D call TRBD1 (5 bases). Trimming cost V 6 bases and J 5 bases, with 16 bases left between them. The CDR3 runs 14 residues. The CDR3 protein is CASRTMEGKTEAFF. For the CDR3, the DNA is TGTGCCAGCAGGACCATGGAGGGGAAGACTGAAGCTTTCTTT.